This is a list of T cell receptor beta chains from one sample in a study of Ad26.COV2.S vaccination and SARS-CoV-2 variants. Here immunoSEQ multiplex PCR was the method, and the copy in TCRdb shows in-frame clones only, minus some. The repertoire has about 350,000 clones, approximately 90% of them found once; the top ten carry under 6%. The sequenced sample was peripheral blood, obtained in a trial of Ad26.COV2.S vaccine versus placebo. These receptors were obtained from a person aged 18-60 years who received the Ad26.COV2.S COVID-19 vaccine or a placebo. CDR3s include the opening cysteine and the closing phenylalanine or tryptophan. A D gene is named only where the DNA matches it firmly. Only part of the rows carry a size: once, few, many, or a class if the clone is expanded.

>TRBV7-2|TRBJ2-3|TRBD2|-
TGTGCCAGCAGCTTAGAGCGGGGGGTGAAAGATACGCAGTATTTT
CASSLERGVKDTQYF
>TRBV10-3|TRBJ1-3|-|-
TGTGCCATCCGTGACAGTCTATTCTCCTCTGGAAACACCATATATTTT
CAIRDSLFSSGNTIYF
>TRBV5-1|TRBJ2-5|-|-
TGCGCCAGCAGCTGGCAGACGGACCAAGAGACCCAGTACTTC
CASSWQTDQETQYF
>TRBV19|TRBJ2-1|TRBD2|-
TGTGCCAGTAGTCGGTTTACTAGCGGGAGCGGAGAGCAGTTCTTC
CASSRFTSGSGEQFF
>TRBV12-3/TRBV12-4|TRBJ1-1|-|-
TGTGCCAGCACCGGACGGAGGAACACTGAAGCTTTCTTT
CASTGRRNTEAFF
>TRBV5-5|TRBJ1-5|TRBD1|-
TGTGCCAGCAGCGCGTCCTACAGGGGCGGCAATCAGCCCCAGCATTTT
CASSASYRGGNQPQHF
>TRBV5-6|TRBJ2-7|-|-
TGTGCCAGCAGCCGGGCCCAAAACTCCTACGAGCAGTACTTC
CASSRAQNSYEQYF
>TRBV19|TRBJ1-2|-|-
TGTGCCAGTAGCACACAGGGTTTTAACTATGGCTACACCTTC
CASSTQGFNYGYTF
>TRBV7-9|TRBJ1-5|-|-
TGTGCCAGCAGCCGGGGGGGACAGCCCCAGCATTTT
CASSRGGQPQHF
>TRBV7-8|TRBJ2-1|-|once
TGTGCCAGCAGCTTACGGGGCAGGGCCAATGAGCAGTTCTTC
CASSLRGRANEQFF
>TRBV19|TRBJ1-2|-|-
TGTGCCAGTAGTAATACGGTCCAGGGGAGCGTCTACACCTTC
CASSNTVQGSVYTF
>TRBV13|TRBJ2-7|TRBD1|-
TGTGCCAGCAGCCAAGACAGGGGCACTGGAGAGCAGTACTTC
CASSQDRGTGEQYF
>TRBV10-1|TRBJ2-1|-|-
TGCGCCAGCAGTGAGTCGGGGCAGGGACTCGATGAGCAGTTCTTC
CASSESGQGLDEQFF
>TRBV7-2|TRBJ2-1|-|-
TGTGCCAGCAGCTTAGCGCGAGGTTTGGGAAGTGAGCAGTTCTTC
CASSLARGLGSEQFF
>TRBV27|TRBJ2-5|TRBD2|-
TGTGCCAGCAGTTCGGGACTAGCGGATCAAGAGACCCAGTACTTC
CASSSGLADQETQYF
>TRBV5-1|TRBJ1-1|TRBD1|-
TGCGCCAGCAGCCCCGGACAGGAGAACACTGAAGCTTTCTTT
CASSPGQENTEAFF